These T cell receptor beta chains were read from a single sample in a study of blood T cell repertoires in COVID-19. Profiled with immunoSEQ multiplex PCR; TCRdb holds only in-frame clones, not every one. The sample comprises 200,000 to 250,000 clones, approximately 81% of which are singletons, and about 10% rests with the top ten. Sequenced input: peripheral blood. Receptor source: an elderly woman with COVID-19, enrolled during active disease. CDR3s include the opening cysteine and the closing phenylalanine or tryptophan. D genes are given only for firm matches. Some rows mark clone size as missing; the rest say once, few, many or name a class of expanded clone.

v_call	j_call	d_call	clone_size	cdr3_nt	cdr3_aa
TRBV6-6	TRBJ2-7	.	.	TGTGCCAGCAGTTACTCAGAGTCCTACGAGCAGTACTTC	CASSYSESYEQYF
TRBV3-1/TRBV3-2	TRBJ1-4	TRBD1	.	TGTGCCAGCAGCCAAGATCCGGGACAGGCCGCTAATGAAAAACTGTTTTTT	CASSQDPGQAANEKLFF
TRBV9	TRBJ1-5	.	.	TGTGCCAGCAGCGTAGAGCGGGATTCCAATCAGCCCCAGCATTTT	CASSVERDSNQPQHF
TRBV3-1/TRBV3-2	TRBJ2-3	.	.	TGTGCCAGCAGCCCTCAGTTGGGCCCACAGGGTAGCACAGATACGCAGTATTTT	CASSPQLGPQGSTDTQYF
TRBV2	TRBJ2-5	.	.	TGTGCCATCACCTCTGGGGGGGAGACCCAGTACTTC	CAITSGGETQYF
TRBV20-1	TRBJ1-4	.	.	TGCAGGGCAGGGTCAGAAAAACTGTTTTTT	CRAGSEKLFF
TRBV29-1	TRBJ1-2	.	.	TGCAGCGTTGTTCAGAACTATGGCTACACCTTC	CSVVQNYGYTF
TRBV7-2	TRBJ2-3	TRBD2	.	TGTGCCAGCAGCTCGACCGGGACTACCCGCCCCCCTTCGCAGTATTTT	CASSSTGTTRPPSQYF
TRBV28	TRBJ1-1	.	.	TGTGCCAGCAGCTGGACATCTATGAACACTGAAGCTTTCTTT	CASSWTSMNTEAFF
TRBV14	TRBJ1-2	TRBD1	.	TGTGCCAGCAGCCAAGATCGGGGACAGGGCGGCTACACCTTC	CASSQDRGQGGYTF
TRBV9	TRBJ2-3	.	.	TGTGCCAGCAGCCCCACCCCGAGTTTCACAGATACGCAGTATTTT	CASSPTPSFTDTQYF
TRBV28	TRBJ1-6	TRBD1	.	TGTGCCAGCAGCTTCCGGACAGGGCGCTCACCCCTCCACTTT	CASSFRTGRSPLHF
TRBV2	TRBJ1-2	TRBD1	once	TGTGCCAGCAGTCTCCAGGGGGATTATGGCTACACCTTC	CASSLQGDYGYTF
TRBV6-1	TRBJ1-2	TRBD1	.	TGTGCCAGCAGTGAAGCGCCCCTCGCAGGGGGTGGCTACACCTTC	CASSEAPLAGGGYTF
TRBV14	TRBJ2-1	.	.	TGTGCCAGCAGCCAAGCCGAGGGCCGTCCCTACAATGAGCAGTTCTTC	CASSQAEGRPYNEQFF
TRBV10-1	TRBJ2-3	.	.	TGCGCCAGCAGTGACGGGAATATGGATACGCAGTATTTT	CASSDGNMDTQYF
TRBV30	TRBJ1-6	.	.	TGTGCCTGGAACCAGGGATTCAAGCCCTCCTATAATTCACCCCTCCACTTT	CAWNQGFKPSYNSPLHF
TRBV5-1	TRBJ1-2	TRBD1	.	TGCGCCAGCAGTTACTCAGGGGGCGATGGCTACACCTTC	CASSYSGGDGYTF
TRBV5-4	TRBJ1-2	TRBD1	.	TGTGCCAGCACTTCGCAGGGGGGCTATGGCTACACCTTC	CASTSQGGYGYTF
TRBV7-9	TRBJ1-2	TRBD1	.	TGTGCCAGCAGCCTAGGGACAGGGAATGGCTACACCTTC	CASSLGTGNGYTF
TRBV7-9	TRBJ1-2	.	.	TGTGCCAGCACCAAAATGGACACTGCTAACTATGGCTACACCTTC	CASTKMDTANYGYTF
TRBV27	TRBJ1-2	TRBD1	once	TGTGCCAGCAGTTTGGACAGGAGAGTACTCTATGGCTACACCTTC	CASSLDRRVLYGYTF
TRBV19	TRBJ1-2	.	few	TGTGCCAGCTCCTACTTAAACTATGGCTACACCTTC	CASSYLNYGYTF
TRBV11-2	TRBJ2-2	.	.	TGCGCCAGCAGCTCGAGACTGTTTCTCGAGTGGACCGGGGAGCTGTTTTTT	CASSSRLFLEWTGELFF
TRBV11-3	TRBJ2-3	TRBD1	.	TGTGCCAGCAGCTTAGGCACAGGGGGCAAGGATACGCAGTATTTT	CASSLGTGGKDTQYF
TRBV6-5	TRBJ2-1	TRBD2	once	TGTGCCAGCAGAGCGGGGGGGGCTGATGAGCAGTTCTTC	CASRAGGADEQFF
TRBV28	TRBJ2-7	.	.	TGTGCCAGCAGTTCAGGGTCCTACGAGCAGTACTTC	CASSSGSYEQYF
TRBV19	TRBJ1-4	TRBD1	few	TGTGCCAGTAGTCCGGGACAGCACAATGAAAAACTGTTTTTT	CASSPGQHNEKLFF
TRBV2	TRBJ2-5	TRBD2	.	TGTGCCAGCACGGGGGGGAACCAAGAGACCCAGTACTTC	CASTGGNQETQYF
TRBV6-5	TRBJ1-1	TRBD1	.	TGTGCCAGCAGCGTGACAGGGCGCTTTACCACTGAAGCTTTCTTT	CASSVTGRFTTEAFF
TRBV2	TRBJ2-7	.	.	TGTGCCAGCAGCTTTAGCTCCTACGAGCAGTACTTC	CASSFSSYEQYF
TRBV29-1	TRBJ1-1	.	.	TGCAGCGTTGGTGACAGTGCTGAAGCTTTCTTT	CSVGDSAEAFF
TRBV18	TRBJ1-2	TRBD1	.	TGTGCCAGCTCACCCGGACAGGGAAATTACGGCTACACCTTC	CASSPGQGNYGYTF
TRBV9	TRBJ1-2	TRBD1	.	TGTGCCAGTAGTGGACAGGGTGGTGACACGATCACGCGTAACTATGGCTACACCTTC	CASSGQGGDTITRNYGYTF
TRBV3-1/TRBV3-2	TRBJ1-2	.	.	TGTGCCAGCAGCTCCCAGGCCGGGAGGGACTATGGCTACACCTTC	CASSSQAGRDYGYTF
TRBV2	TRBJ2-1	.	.	TGTGCCAGCAGCAAATCGGGTGGGGGCCTCTCCTACAATGAGCAGTTCTTC	CASSKSGGGLSYNEQFF
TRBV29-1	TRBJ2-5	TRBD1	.	TGCAGCGTTCGGGGACAGGCGGAGACCCAGTACTTC	CSVRGQAETQYF
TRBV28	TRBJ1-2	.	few	TGTGCCAGCAGACGAGGACAAGACTATGGCTACACCTTC	CASRRGQDYGYTF
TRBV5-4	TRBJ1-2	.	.	TGTGCCAGCAGCTTGGGCAGGGTTGATTTTAATGGCTACACCTTC	CASSLGRVDFNGYTF
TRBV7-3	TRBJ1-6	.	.	TGTGCCAGCAGCTTCGACAGGCCGAATTCACCCCTCCACTTT	CASSFDRPNSPLHF
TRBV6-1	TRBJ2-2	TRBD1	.	TGTGCCAGCAGTGTTAAGACAGGGTTCAGTTCCAACACCGGGGAGCTGTTTTTT	CASSVKTGFSSNTGELFF
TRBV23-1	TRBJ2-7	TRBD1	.	TGCGCCAGCAGTTATTCAACAGGGGATAGCTCCTACGAGCAGTACTTC	CASSYSTGDSSYEQYF
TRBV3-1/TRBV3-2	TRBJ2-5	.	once	TGTGCCAGCAGCCGGAGGACCGGCGGTCCTCAAGAGACCCAGTACTTC	CASSRRTGGPQETQYF
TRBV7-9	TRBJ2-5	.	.	TGTGCCAGCAGCTTCCGAAGCTTGACACAAGAGACCCAGTACTTC	CASSFRSLTQETQYF
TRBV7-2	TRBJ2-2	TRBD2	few	TGTGCCAGCAGCTTGGCGCTGATAGCGGGGGCCATCACCGGGGAGCTGTTTTTT	CASSLALIAGAITGELFF
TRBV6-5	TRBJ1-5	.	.	TGTGCCAGCAGTCCAGGTCTTAATAGCAATCAGCCCCAGCATTTT	CASSPGLNSNQPQHF
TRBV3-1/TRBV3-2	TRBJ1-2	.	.	TGTGCCAGCAGCCCTCTCCGGGGGGGCGCCGGTGGCTACACCTTC	CASSPLRGGAGGYTF
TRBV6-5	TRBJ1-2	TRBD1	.	TGTGCCAGCAGGGGACAGATAGGTAACTATGGCTACACCTTC	CASRGQIGNYGYTF
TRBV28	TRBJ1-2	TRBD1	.	TGTGCCAGCAGTGGACCGGGACAGGGGGCTAGGGGCTACACCTTC	CASSGPGQGARGYTF
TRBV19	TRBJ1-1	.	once	TGTGCCAGTAGTTGGCTCAAGGGGGACACTGAAGCTTTCTTT	CASSWLKGDTEAFF
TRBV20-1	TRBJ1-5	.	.	TGCAGTGCTAGTACCGCACATAATCAGCCCCAGCATTTT	CSASTAHNQPQHF